The text below deals with one T cell receptor (beta chain). Its matching antigen is unknown. The sample has other DNA sequences that encode this CDR3 too. The data belong to a study of cytomegalovirus exposure and HLA in healthy donors. About the study: Tens of millions of unique TCRs from HLA-typed donors were held in an early release of data. The study's findings and limits: Accounts indicate the classifier identified cytomegalovirus status with strong specificity and sensitivity.

The germline V gene has CDR1 SGHNT and CDR2 YYREEE (reference sequence). Between the trimmed V and J ends, which lost 4 bases and 1 base, there was a span of 11 bases. CDR3 length: 14 amino acids. Vbeta (60) and Jbeta (13) primers were used in the PCR. Measured with immunoSEQ multiplex PCR; TCRdb has only the in-frame clones, and not every one. Among about 280,000 clones, approximately 90% were seen once, and the ten largest hold about 2.5%. Sequenced material: PBMCs. The receptor was derived from a young woman in good health and CMV-seronegative. V gene TRBV5-4 combines with J gene TRBJ1-1; D unclear. The CDR3 sequence: CASSAITENTEAFF. The CDR3 DNA sequence: TGTGCCAGCAGCGCCATAACAGAGAACACTGAAGCTTTCTTT.